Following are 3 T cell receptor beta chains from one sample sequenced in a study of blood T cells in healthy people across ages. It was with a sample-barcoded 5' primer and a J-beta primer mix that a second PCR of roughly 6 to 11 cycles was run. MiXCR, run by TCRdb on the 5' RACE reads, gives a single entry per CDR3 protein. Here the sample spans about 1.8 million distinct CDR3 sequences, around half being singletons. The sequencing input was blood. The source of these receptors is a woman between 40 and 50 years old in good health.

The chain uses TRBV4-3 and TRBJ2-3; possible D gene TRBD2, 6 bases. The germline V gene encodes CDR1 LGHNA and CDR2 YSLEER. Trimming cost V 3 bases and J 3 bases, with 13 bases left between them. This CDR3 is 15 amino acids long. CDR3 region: CASSQTRGVTDTQYF. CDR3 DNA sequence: TGCGCCAGCAGCCAGACGCGGGGAGTGACAGATACGCAGTATTTT.

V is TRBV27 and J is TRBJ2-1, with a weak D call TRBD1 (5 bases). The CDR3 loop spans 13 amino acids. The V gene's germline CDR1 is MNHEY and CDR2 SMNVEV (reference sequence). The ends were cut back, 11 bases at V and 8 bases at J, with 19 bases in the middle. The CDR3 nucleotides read TGTGCCGACAGTGTTCTCGGGCGAGATGAGCAGTTCTTC. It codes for CADSVLGRDEQFF.

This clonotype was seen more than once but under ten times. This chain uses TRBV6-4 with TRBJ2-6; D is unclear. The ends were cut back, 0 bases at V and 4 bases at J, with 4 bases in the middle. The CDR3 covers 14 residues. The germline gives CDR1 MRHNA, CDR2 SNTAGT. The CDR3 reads CASSDSKGANVLTF. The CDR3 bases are TGTGCCAGCAGTGACTCGAAAGGGGCCAACGTCCTGACTTTC.